This T cell receptor (beta chain) stems from a study of shared clonotypes between healthy human individuals. Study-level findings and limits: An anticipated effect of sequencing depth on clonotype sharing among donors was recognized.

As to this clone: As yet, its antigen is unknown.

The assay was immunoSEQ multiplex PCR, and TCRdb's table has in-frame clones only and misses some. This sample has about 2 million clones; 85% to 95% occur once, and the top ten carry around 0.13%. The sample was naive CD4+ T cells sorted from blood. Subset in this sample: CD45RA+ positively selected. The clonotype comes from a man aged 18 to 29 in good health.

This chain's CDR3 is CASSLGGTVGNEQFF. DNA for the CDR3: TGTGCCAGCAGCTTAGGGGGGACAGTGGGGAATGAGCAGTTCTTC. The rearrangement links TRBV11-2 to TRBJ2-1; 7 bases fit TRBD1. With 1 base clipped from V and 7 bases from J, the junction kept 7 bases outside the gene matches. The CDR3 is 15 residues long. Germline V lookup: CDR1 SGHAT, CDR2 FQNNGV. The full variable domain, rest sourced from reference TRBV11-2 and TRBJ2-1, is EAGVAQSPRYKIIEKRQSVAFWCNPISGHATLYWYQQILGQGPKLLIQFQNNGVVDDSQLPKDRFSAERLKGVDSTLKIQPAKLEDSAVYLCASSLGGTVGNEQFFGPGTRLTVL.